These T cell receptor beta chains were read from a single sample in a study of blood T cell dynamics during melanoma immunotherapy. The protocol was immunoSEQ multiplex PCR, while the TCRdb copy is restricted to in-frame clones and leaves out a portion. Here the sample spans approximately 15,000 clones, about 86% being singletons. The sequences come from blood, collected from a patient treated with checkpoint blockade. These receptors came from a human donor with melanoma. The CDR3 runs from the conserved cysteine through the conserved F or W. D genes are given only for firm matches. The size of a clone is reported for some rows only, either as once, few or many, or as a class for expanded clones.

D: TRBD1; size: -; J: TRBJ2-5; V: TRBV5-8; CDR3: CASSWGQARETQYF; DNA: TGTGCCAGCAGCTGGGGACAGGCTAGGGAGACCCAGTACTTC
D: -; size: -; J: TRBJ2-7; V: TRBV19; CDR3: CASSLAGTYEQYF; DNA: TGTGCCAGTAGTCTGGCAGGAACCTACGAGCAGTACTTC
D: -; size: -; J: TRBJ2-1; V: TRBV4-1; CDR3: CASSQGRGYNEQFF; DNA: TGCGCCAGCAGCCAAGGGCGTGGCTACAATGAGCAGTTCTTC
D: -; size: -; J: TRBJ1-4; V: TRBV5-5; CDR3: CASSLELIATNEKLFF; DNA: TGTGCCAGCAGCTTGGAGCTCATTGCAACTAATGAAAAACTGTTTTTT
D: -; size: -; J: TRBJ2-2; V: TRBV6-4; CDR3: CASSDDGGRTGELFF; DNA: TGTGCCAGCAGTGACGACGGGGGGCGAACCGGGGAGCTGTTTTTT
D: TRBD2; size: -; J: TRBJ2-1; V: TRBV9; CDR3: CASSVGLADRYNEQFF; DNA: TGTGCCAGCAGCGTAGGACTAGCGGACCGTTACAATGAGCAGTTCTTC
D: TRBD2; size: -; J: TRBJ2-5; V: TRBV5-6; CDR3: CASSSGAAGVRETQYF; DNA: TGTGCCAGCAGTTCCGGGGCAGCGGGGGTGCGGGAGACCCAGTACTTC
D: -; size: once; J: TRBJ2-2; V: TRBV11-2; CDR3: CASSLTGEGELFF; DNA: TGTGCCAGCAGCTTAACGGGGGAGGGGGAGCTGTTTTTT
D: TRBD2; size: -; J: TRBJ2-3; V: TRBV6-1; CDR3: CASRPSGDGRDTQYF; DNA: TGTGCCAGCCGGCCCAGCGGGGATGGTAGAGATACGCAGTATTTT
D: -; size: -; J: TRBJ1-4; V: TRBV6-5; CDR3: CASRVQGFREKLFF; DNA: TGTGCCAGCAGGGTACAGGGTTTTCGGGAAAAACTGTTTTTT
D: TRBD2; size: -; J: TRBJ2-7; V: TRBV29-1; CDR3: CSAKGATSGSSHEQYF; DNA: TGCAGCGCCAAAGGTGCGACTAGCGGGAGTTCCCACGAGCAGTACTTC
D: TRBD2; size: -; J: TRBJ2-3; V: TRBV7-3; CDR3: CASSRTSGGADTQYF; DNA: TGTGCCAGCAGCCGGACTAGCGGGGGGGCAGATACGCAGTATTTT
D: -; size: -; J: TRBJ2-2; V: TRBV6-1; CDR3: CASSEWQGGTGELFF; DNA: TGTGCCAGCAGTGAATGGCAGGGGGGCACCGGGGAGCTGTTTTTT
D: -; size: -; J: TRBJ2-7; V: TRBV19; CDR3: CASSFSGNPEQYF; DNA: TGTGCCAGTAGTTTTTCCGGGAACCCCGAGCAGTACTTC
D: -; size: -; J: TRBJ1-1; V: TRBV14; CDR3: CASSRSGGAGTEAFF; DNA: TGTGCCAGCAGCCGCAGCGGGGGCGCGGGCACTGAAGCTTTCTTT